The clone carrying this T cell receptor (beta chain) has just a few counts. The data were obtained in a study of CD8+ T cells in alopecia areata. The ends were cut back, 1 base at V and 6 bases at J, with 4 bases in the middle. This CDR3 has 12 residues. Germline V lookup: CDR1 SEHNR, CDR2 FQNEAQ (reference sequence). As the sequencing template, cDNA was produced by extracting RNA and reverse transcribing it. TCRdb keeps only in-frame clones here, not all; method: immunoSEQ multiplex PCR. Here the sample spans 90,000 to 100,000 clones, 35% to 45% being singletons. The receptor was isolated from a human donor with alopecia areata. The sequencing input was CD4+ T cells sorted from blood. V usage is TRBV7-9 and J usage is TRBJ1-5; no clear D. This CDR3 reads CASSLDAQPQHF. The CDR3 bases are TGTGCCAGCAGCTTAGATGCTCAGCCCCAGCATTTT.